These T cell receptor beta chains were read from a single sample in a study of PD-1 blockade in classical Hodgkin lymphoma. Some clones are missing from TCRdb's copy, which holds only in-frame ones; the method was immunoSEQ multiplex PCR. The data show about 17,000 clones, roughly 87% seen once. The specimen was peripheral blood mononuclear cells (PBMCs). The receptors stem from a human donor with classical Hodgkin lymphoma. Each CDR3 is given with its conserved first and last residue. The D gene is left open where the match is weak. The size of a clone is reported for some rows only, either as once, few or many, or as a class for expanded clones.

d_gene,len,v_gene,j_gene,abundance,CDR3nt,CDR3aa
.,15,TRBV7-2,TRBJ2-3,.,TGTGCCAGCAGCAAAAGTCGGGGAGGATACTTTACGCAGTATTTT,CASSKSRGGYFTQYF
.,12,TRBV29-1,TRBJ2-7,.,TGCAGCGTTGAAGCCCAGGGCCTGCAGCAGTACTTC,CSVEAQGLQQYF
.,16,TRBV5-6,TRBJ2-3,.,TGTGCCAGCAGCTTGGATTTTGTTGCTAGCACAGATACGCAGTATTTT,CASSLDFVASTDTQYF
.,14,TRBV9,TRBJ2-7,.,TGTGCCAGCGCAGGGGGGGTCGGTAGTAGGGAGCAGTACTTC,CASAGGVGSREQYF
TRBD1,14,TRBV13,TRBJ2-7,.,TGTGCCAGCAGCCCTCAGACAGGGGATCCCGAGCAGTACTTC,CASSPQTGDPEQYF
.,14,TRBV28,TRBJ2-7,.,TGTGCCAGCAGTCCTCCCGGGCGACTATACGAGCAGTACTTC,CASSPPGRLYEQYF
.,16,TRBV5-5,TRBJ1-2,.,TGTGCCAGCAGCTTGGGGACGGTGTCCATTAACTATGGCTACACCTTC,CASSLGTVSINYGYTF
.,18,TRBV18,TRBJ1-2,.,TGTGCCAGCTCACCACCGCCCCAACCCCCCCTGATATTCCAAGGCTACACCTTC,CASSPPPQPPLIFQGYTF
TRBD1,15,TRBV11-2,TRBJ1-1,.,TGTGCCAGCAGCCCCGTGAGGGGACAGTTTACTGAAGCTTTCTTT,CASSPVRGQFTEAFF
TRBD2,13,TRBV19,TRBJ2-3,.,TGTGCCAGCGGACTAGCGAGGGCAGATACGCAGTATTTT,CASGLARADTQYF
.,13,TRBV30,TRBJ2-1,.,TGTGCCTGGAGTGTGGGACTCTACAATGAGCAGTTCTTC,CAWSVGLYNEQFF
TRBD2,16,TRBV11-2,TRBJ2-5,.,TGTGCCAGCAGCTTAGGAGCCAGCGGGGGCCAAGAGACCCAGTACTTC,CASSLGASGGQETQYF
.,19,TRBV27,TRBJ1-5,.,TGTGCCAGCAGTCCGCGGCCCCAAAGGAGACTATATAGCAATCAGCCCCAGCATTTT,CASSPRPQRRLYSNQPQHF
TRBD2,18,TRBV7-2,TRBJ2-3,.,TGTGCCAGCAGCTTCCGACTAGCGGGAGTCGGTAGCACAGATACGCAGTATTTT,CASSFRLAGVGSTDTQYF
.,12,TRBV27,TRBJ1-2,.,TGTGCCAGCAAGCCCGACTTCCTCCATTTTTACTTC,CASKPDFLHFYF
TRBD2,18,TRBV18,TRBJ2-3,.,TGTGCCAGCTCACCGGGCTTTAGCGCTAGCGGGGCCACAGATACGCAGTATTTT,CASSPGFSASGATDTQYF
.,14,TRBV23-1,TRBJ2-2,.,TGCGCCAGCAGGGACAGCCCAGGGCCCGGGGAGCTGTTTTTT,CASRDSPGPGELFF
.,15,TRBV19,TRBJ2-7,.,TGTGCCAGTAGTCCCCCCGGGGGGCGCCTCTACGAGCAGTACTTC,CASSPPGGRLYEQYF
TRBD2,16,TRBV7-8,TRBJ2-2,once,TGTGCCAGCAGCTTACTAGCGGGAGGGAACACCGGGGAGCTGTTTTTT,CASSLLAGGNTGELFF
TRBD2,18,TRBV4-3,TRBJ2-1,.,TGCGCCAGCAGCCAAACCGCTGGGACTAGCGGAGTCTACAATGAGCAGTTCTTC,CASSQTAGTSGVYNEQFF
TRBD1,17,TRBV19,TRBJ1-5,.,TGTGCCAGTAGTAAGACGGCAGGGGGAATGAGCAATCAGCCCCAGCATTTT,CASSKTAGGMSNQPQHF
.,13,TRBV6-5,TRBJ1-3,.,TGTGCCAGCAGTTACCGCTACGGAAACACCATATATTTT,CASSYRYGNTIYF